This section outlines one T cell receptor beta chain sequence together with its context. CDR1 is SQVTM, CDR2 ANQGSEA, per germline. The CDR3 is made up of 14 amino acids. V shed 4 bases and J 5 bases; nucleotides not matched to a gene: 7. Blood was collected once per donor into heparin, averaging about 100 mL. Expressed TCRB transcripts were sequenced after all isolated RNA was converted to cDNA. The method was immunoSEQ multiplex PCR; TCRdb's version includes in-frame clones alone and lacks a portion of them. Of around 500,000 clones in the sample, 30% were seen once. The data originate from a study of beta chain features in type 1 diabetes.

Material: naive CD4+ T cells from blood. The receptor comes from a man between 18 and 29 years old in good health. This chain links TRBV29-1 with TRBJ2-3, with 9 bases that match TRBD1. The DNA of the CDR3 is TGCAGCGTTGCCCGGGACAGGGAGCAAGATACGCAGTATTTT. Encoded protein: CSVARDREQDTQYF.